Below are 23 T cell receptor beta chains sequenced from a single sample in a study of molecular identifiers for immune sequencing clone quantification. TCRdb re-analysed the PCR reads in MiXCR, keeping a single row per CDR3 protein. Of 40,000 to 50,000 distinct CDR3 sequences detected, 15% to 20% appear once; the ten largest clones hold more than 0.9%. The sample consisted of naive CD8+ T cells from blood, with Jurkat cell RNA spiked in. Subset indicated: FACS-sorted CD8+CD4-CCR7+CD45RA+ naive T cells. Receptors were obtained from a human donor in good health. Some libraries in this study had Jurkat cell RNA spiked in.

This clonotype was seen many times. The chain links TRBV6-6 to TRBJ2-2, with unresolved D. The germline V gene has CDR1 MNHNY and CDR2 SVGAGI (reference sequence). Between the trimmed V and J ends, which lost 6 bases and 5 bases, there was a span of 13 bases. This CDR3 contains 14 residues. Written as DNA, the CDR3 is TGTGCCAGCAGCCCCCTCAGCACTACCGGGGAGCTGTTTTTT. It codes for CASSPLSTTGELFF.

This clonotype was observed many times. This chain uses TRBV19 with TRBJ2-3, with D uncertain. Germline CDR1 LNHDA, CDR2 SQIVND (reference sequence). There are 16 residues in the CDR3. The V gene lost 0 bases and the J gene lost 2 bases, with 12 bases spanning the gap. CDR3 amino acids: CASSIDKLGNTDTQYF. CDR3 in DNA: TGTGCCAGTAGTATAGACAAGCTCGGAAACACAGATACGCAGTATTTT.

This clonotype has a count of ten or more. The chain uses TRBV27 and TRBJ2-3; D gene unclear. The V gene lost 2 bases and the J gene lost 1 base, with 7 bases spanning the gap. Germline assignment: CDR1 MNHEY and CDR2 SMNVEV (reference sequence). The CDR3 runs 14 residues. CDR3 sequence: CASSLKSGTDTQYF. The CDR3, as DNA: TGTGCCAGCAGTTTAAAGTCTGGCACAGATACGCAGTATTTT.

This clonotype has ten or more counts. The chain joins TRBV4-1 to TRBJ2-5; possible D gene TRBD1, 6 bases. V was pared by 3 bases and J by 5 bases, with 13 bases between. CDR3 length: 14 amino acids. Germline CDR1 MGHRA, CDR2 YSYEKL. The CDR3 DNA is TGCGCCAGCAGCCAGGACAGTGCTTTGGAGACCCAGTACTTC. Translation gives CASSQDSALETQYF.

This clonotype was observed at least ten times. The CDR3 nucleotides are TGTGCCAGCAGTCAAACCAACAGGGGAGGGGGCTACGAGCAGTACTTC. This codes for CASSQTNRGGGYEQYF. The rearrangement uses TRBV6-5 and TRBJ2-7, with D possibly called TRBD1 or TRBD2 (7 bases each). This CDR3 region has 16 residues. V shed 5 bases and J shed 3 bases, with 20 bases lying between them. Per germline, CDR1 MNHEY and CDR2 SVGAGI.

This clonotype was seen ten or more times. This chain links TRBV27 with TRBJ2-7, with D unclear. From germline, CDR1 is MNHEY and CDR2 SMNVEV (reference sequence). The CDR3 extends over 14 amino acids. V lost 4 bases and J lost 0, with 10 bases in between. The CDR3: CASSSQAYSYEQYF. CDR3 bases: TGTGCCAGCAGTTCTCAGGCCTACTCCTACGAGCAGTACTTC.

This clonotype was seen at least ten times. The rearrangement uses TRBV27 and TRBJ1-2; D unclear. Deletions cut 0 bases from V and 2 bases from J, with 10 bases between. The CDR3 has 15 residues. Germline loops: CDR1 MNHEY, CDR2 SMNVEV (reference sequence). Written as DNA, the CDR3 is TGTGCCAGCAGTTTATCTCTTCACAACAACTATGGCTACACCTTC. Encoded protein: CASSLSLHNNYGYTF.

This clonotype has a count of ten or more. The CDR3 sequence: CASSYLHGNTEAFF. The CDR3 nucleotides are TGTGCCAGCAGTTACTTACACGGAAACACTGAAGCTTTCTTT. This rearrangement joins TRBV6-5 to TRBJ1-1; D call uncertain. This CDR3 region has 14 residues. V was trimmed by 1 base and J by 2 bases, leaving 8 bases between them. The germline V gene encodes CDR1 MNHEY and CDR2 SVGAGI.

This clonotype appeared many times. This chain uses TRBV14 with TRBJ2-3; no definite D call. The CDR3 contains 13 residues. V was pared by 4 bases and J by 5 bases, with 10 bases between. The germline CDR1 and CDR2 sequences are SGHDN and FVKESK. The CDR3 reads CASSRHGLDTQYF. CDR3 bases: TGTGCCAGCAGCCGTCACGGGTTAGATACGCAGTATTTT.

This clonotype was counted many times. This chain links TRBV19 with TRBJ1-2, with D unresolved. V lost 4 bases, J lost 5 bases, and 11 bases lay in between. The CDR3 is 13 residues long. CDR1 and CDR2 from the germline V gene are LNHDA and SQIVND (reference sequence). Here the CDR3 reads CASSSGSVYGYTF. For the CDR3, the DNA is TGTGCCAGTAGTAGCGGGTCCGTATATGGCTACACCTTC.

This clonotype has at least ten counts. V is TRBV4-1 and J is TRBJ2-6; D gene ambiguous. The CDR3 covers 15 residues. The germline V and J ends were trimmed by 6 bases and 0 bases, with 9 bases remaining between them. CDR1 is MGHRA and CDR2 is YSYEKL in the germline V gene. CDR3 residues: CASRYESSGANVLTF. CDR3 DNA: TGCGCCAGCAGGTACGAGAGCTCTGGGGCCAACGTCCTGACTTTC.

The CDR3 is CSVQESGATQETQYF. The CDR3 DNA is TGCAGCGTTCAGGAAAGCGGGGCGACACAAGAGACCCAGTACTTC. The chain uses TRBV29-1 and TRBJ2-5; 7 bases map to TRBD2. J gave up 2 bases and V 5 bases, and 11 bases lay outside the gene matches. Germline CDR1 and CDR2: SQVTM and ANQGSEA. This CDR3 has 15 residues.

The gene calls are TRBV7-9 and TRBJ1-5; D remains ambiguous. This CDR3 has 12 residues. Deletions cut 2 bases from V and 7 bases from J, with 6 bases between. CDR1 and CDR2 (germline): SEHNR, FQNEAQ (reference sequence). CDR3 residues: CASSLLGQPQHF. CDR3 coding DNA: TGTGCCAGCAGCTTATTGGGGCAGCCCCAGCATTTT.

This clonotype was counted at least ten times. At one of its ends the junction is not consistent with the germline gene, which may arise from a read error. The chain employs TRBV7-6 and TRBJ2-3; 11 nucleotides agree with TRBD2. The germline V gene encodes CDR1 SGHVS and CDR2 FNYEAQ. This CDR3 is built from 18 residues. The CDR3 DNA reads TGTGCCGGCAGCTTATTAGCGGGAGGGCCTTTAGGTGCAGATACGCAGTATTTT. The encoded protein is CAGSLLAGGPLGADTQYF.

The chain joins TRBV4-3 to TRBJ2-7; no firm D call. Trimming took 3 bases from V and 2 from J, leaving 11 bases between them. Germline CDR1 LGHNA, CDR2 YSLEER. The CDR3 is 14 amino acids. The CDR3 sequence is CASSQHPKAYEQYF. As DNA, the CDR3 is TGCGCCAGCAGCCAGCACCCCAAGGCCTACGAGCAGTACTTC.

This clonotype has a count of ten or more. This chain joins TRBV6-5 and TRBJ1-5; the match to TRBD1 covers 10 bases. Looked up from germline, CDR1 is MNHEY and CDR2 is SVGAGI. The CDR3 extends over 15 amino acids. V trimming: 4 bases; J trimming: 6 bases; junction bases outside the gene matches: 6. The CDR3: CASSSGTGVGQPQHF. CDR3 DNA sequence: TGTGCCAGCAGTTCCGGGACAGGGGTCGGTCAGCCCCAGCATTTT.

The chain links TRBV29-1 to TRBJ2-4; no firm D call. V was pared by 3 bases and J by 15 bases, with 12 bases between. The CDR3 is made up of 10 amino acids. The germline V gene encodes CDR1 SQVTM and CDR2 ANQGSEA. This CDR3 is CSVEVHGWYF. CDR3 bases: TGCAGCGTTGAGGTCCACGGTTGGTACTTC. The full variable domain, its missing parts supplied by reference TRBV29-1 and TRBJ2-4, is SAVISQKPSRDICQRGTSLTIQCQVDSQVTMMFWYRQQPGQSLTLIATANQGSEATYESGFVIDKFPISRPNLTFSTLTVSNMSPEDSSIYLCSVEVHGWYFGAGTRLSVL.

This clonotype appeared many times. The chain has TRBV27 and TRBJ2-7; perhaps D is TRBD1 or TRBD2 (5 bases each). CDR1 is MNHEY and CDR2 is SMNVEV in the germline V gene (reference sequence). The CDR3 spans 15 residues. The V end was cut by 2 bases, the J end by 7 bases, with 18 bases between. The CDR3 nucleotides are TGTGCCAGCAGTTTAATAGGTCAGGGAACGGGGGAGCAGTACTTC. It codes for CASSLIGQGTGEQYF.

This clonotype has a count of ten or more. The CDR3 nucleotides are TGTGCCAGCAGCTTATTTCTCCCGCCCGATGAGCAGTTCTTC. It encodes CASSLFLPPDEQFF. This chain uses TRBV11-2 with TRBJ2-1; D gene unclear. V was clipped by 2 bases and J by 8 bases, with 13 bases between them. Germline loops: CDR1 SGHAT, CDR2 FQNNGV. The CDR3 length is 14 residues.

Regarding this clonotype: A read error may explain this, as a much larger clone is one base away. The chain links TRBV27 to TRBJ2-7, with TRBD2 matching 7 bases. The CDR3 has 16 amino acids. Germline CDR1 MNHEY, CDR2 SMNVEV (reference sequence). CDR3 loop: CASSPRGVGASYGQYF. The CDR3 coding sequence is TGTGCCAGCAGTCCACGGGGGGTGGGAGCCTCCTACGGGCAGTACTTC.

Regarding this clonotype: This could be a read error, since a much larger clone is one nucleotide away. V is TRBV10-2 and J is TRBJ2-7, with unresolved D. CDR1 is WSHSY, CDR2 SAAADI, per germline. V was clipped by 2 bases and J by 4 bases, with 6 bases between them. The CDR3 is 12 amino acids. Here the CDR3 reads CASSEPSYEQYF. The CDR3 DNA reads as TGCGCCAGCAGTGAGCCTAGTTACGAGCAGTACTTC.

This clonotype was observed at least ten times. This CDR3 reads CSVVSLRGEIDGTEAFF. CDR3 coding DNA: TGCAGCGTCGTAAGTTTGCGGGGAGAAATTGATGGCACTGAAGCTTTCTTT. The genes are TRBV29-1 and TRBJ1-1; D is unclear. CDR3 length: 17 amino acids. Trimming stripped 6 bases from V and 4 bases from J, with 27 bases between. The germline V gene encodes CDR1 SQVTM and CDR2 ANQGSEA.

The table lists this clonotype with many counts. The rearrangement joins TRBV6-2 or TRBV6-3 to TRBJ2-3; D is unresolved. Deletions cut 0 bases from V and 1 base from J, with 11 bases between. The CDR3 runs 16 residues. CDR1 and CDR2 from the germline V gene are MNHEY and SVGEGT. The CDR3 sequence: CASSYSSRPGTDTQYF. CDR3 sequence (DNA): TGTGCCAGCAGTTACTCGAGCCGACCCGGCACAGATACGCAGTATTTT.